A selection of T cell receptor beta chains follows, all from one sample in a study of blood T cell repertoires in COVID-19. The table came from immunoSEQ multiplex PCR; TCRdb's copy has only in-frame clones and leaves some out. The table records about 110,000 clones, over 65% of them present only once. The sample comprised peripheral blood. The origin of the receptors is a woman in her 40s with acute or convalescent COVID-19. Both conserved end residues are part of each CDR3. D genes are given only for firm matches. Rows give clone size only sometimes, using once, few, many, or a class for an expanded clone.

15	TRBJ1-5	TRBV7-9	-	-	CASSSATRAGQPQHF	TGTGCCAGCAGCTCAGCTACTAGAGCCGGTCAGCCCCAGCATTTT
13	TRBJ2-7	TRBV7-2	-	-	CASSLDTSYEQYF	TGTGCCAGCAGCTTAGACACCTCATACGAGCAGTACTTC
15	TRBJ1-2	TRBV5-6	-	TRBD1	CASSPGTGSDYGYTF	TGTGCCAGCAGCCCGGGGACAGGGTCGGACTATGGCTACACCTTC
14	TRBJ2-7	TRBV7-2	few	TRBD2	CASSLRGGPYEQYF	TGTGCCAGCAGCTTACGCGGGGGGCCCTACGAGCAGTACTTC
10	TRBJ1-1	TRBV12-3/TRBV12-4	-	-	CASRGPEAFF	TGTGCCAGCAGGGGGCCTGAAGCTTTCTTT
15	TRBJ1-1	TRBV5-8	-	-	CASSLAGGFRAEAFF	TGTGCCAGCAGCTTGGCCGGGGGGTTTAGGGCTGAAGCTTTCTTT
15	TRBJ1-5	TRBV3-1/TRBV3-2	-	-	CASSQGGRGDQPQHF	TGTGCCAGCAGCCAAGGGGGCAGGGGAGATCAGCCCCAGCATTTT
14	TRBJ1-1	TRBV5-1	medium-sized	-	CASSLDGGNTEAFF	TGCGCCAGCAGCTTGGACGGGGGGAACACTGAAGCTTTCTTT
11	TRBJ1-4	TRBV12-3/TRBV12-4	-	-	CASSFGEKLFF	TGTGCCAGCAGTTTCGGGGAAAAACTGTTTTTT
12	TRBJ2-5	TRBV18	-	-	CASSPARETQYF	TGTGCCAGCTCACCCGCTAGAGAGACCCAGTACTTC
13	TRBJ1-1	TRBV18	-	-	CASSPPGDTEAFF	TGTGCCAGCTCACCCCCGGGGGACACTGAAGCTTTCTTT
16	TRBJ2-7	TRBV19	-	TRBD2	CASSQRGLAGGYEQYF	TGTGCCAGTAGTCAAAGGGGACTAGCGGGGGGCTACGAGCAGTACTTC
16	TRBJ1-5	TRBV5-8	-	-	CASSGLQGLGNQPQHF	TGTGCCAGCAGCGGTTTGCAGGGTTTAGGGAATCAGCCCCAGCATTTT
12	TRBJ2-1	TRBV10-3	-	TRBD2	CASRTSLNEQFF	TGTGCCAGTAGGACTAGCCTCAATGAGCAGTTCTTC
14	TRBJ1-1	TRBV10-2	few	-	CASSNQQRRDEAFF	TGCGCCAGCTCAAATCAGCAACGGAGGGATGAAGCTTTCTTT
16	TRBJ1-6	TRBV6-5	-	TRBD1	CASSYTLQGANSPLHF	TGTGCCAGCAGTTACACCCTACAGGGGGCAAATTCACCCCTCCACTTT
13	TRBJ1-6	TRBV30	-	TRBD1	CAWAGTGVSPLHF	TGTGCCTGGGCCGGGACAGGGGTTTCACCCCTCCACTTT
15	TRBJ1-4	TRBV15	-	-	CATSRVGRRDEKLFF	TGTGCCACCAGCAGAGTGGGGAGGAGGGATGAAAAACTGTTTTTT
14	TRBJ2-2	TRBV13	-	TRBD1	CASSLEDRGGELFF	TGTGCCAGCAGCTTAGAGGACAGGGGCGGGGAGCTGTTTTTT
13	TRBJ2-2	TRBV27	-	-	CASCPRPHGELFF	TGTGCCAGCTGTCCCAGGCCCCACGGGGAGCTGTTTTTT
14	TRBJ1-6	TRBV11-2	-	-	CASSLFVSGSPLHF	TGTGCCAGCAGCTTATTCGTGAGCGGTTCACCCCTCCACTTT
11	TRBJ1-2	TRBV20-1	-	-	CSAVLNYGYTF	TGCAGTGCGGTACTGAACTATGGCTACACCTTC
13	TRBJ1-1	TRBV19	-	-	CATSTPSATEAFF	TGTGCCACCTCGACTCCGAGCGCCACTGAAGCTTTCTTT
16	TRBJ2-1	TRBV4-1	-	TRBD2	CASSQMRLAGNNEQFF	TGCGCCAGCAGCCAGATGCGACTAGCGGGGAACAATGAGCAGTTCTTC
14	TRBJ1-4	TRBV30	-	-	CAWSVPGGGEKLFF	TGTGCCTGGAGTGTCCCGGGGGGTGGAGAAAAACTGTTTTTT
16	TRBJ2-3	TRBV19	few	TRBD2	CASSTTGTRSTDTQYF	TGTGCCAGTAGTACAACCGGGACTAGGAGCACAGATACGCAGTATTTT
13	TRBJ2-1	TRBV30	-	-	CAWSVRLGNEQFF	TGTGCCTGGAGTGTACGTCTCGGGAATGAGCAGTTCTTC
15	TRBJ1-2	TRBV3-1/TRBV3-2	-	TRBD1	CASRQSQGAYYGYTF	TGTGCCAGCAGACAGTCGCAGGGGGCATACTATGGCTACACCTTC
15	TRBJ1-1	TRBV19	-	-	CASSAPGGLWTEAFF	TGTGCCAGTAGCGCGCCCGGGGGGCTGTGGACTGAAGCTTTCTTT
16	TRBJ2-5	TRBV4-3	-	TRBD2	CASSQASGGRGETQYF	TGCGCCAGCAGCCAAGCTAGCGGGGGGCGGGGAGAGACCCAGTACTTC
11	TRBJ2-2	TRBV6-6	-	-	CATGGTGELFF	TGTGCCACCGGGGGCACCGGGGAGCTGTTTTTT
16	TRBJ2-1	TRBV5-1	few	-	CASSKLTGSSYNEQFF	TGCGCCAGCAGCAAGCTGACGGGGAGCTCCTACAATGAGCAGTTCTTC
14	TRBJ2-1	TRBV30	few	TRBD2	CAWIASGGAWEQFF	TGTGCCTGGATTGCTAGCGGGGGGGCCTGGGAGCAGTTCTTC
16	TRBJ1-4	TRBV15	-	-	CATSSTGGGDWEKLFF	TGTGCCACCAGCAGCACAGGAGGGGGGGATTGGGAAAAACTGTTTTTT
16	TRBJ1-5	TRBV7-2	-	TRBD1	CASSLGLGQGGQPQHF	TGTGCCAGCAGCTTAGGGCTGGGACAGGGGGGTCAGCCCCAGCATTTT
15	TRBJ2-1	TRBV18	-	TRBD1	CASSPRQGPSNEQFF	TGTGCCAGCTCACCCAGACAGGGACCCAGCAATGAGCAGTTCTTC
12	TRBJ1-1	TRBV6-5	-	-	CASRGLNTEAFF	TGTGCCAGCAGGGGGCTGAACACTGAAGCTTTCTTT
14	TRBJ1-2	TRBV27	-	-	CASSKDRSNYGYTF	TGTGCCAGCAGTAAGGACAGATCTAACTATGGCTACACCTTC
15	TRBJ1-2	TRBV7-9	once	-	CASSLEIPGAYGYTF	TGTGCCAGCAGCTTAGAAATTCCAGGGGCCTATGGCTACACCTTC
16	TRBJ1-5	TRBV28	-	-	CASSSPSGEGLQPQHF	TGTGCCAGCAGTTCCCCCTCGGGGGAAGGATTGCAGCCCCAGCATTTT
17	TRBJ2-1	TRBV9	-	TRBD2	CASSARLAGGPANEQFF	TGTGCCAGCAGCGCCCGACTAGCGGGGGGCCCTGCCAATGAGCAGTTCTTC